This entry lists 27 T cell receptor beta chains sequenced from one sample in a study of Graves' ophthalmopathy and Graves' hyperthyroidism. The authors amplified TCR beta CDR3 regions from RNA transcripts. Scientists carried out first-round RT-PCR using HTBI primers and then a second-round multiplex PCR. TCRdb processed the multiplex PCR reads anew with MiXCR; each CDR3 protein has one entry. Of over 650,000 distinct CDR3 sequences listed, 35% to 45% are singletons. The sequenced material came from peripheral blood. These receptors all come from an adult man with Graves' ophthalmopathy.

In this sample, this clonotype turned up a few times. The chain combines TRBV12-5 with TRBJ1-6, with TRBD1 as a possible D gene (5 bases). CDR1 and CDR2 from the germline V gene are LGHNT and FRNRAP. V was clipped by 0 bases and J by 10 bases, with 19 bases between them. The CDR3 is 17 residues long. The CDR3 sequence is CASGLVRLQGEPSPLHF. In nucleotides, the CDR3 is TGTGCTAGTGGTTTGGTCCGGTTGCAGGGCGAGCCCTCACCCCTCCACTTT.

At least ten counts were recorded for this clonotype. The J gene is TRBJ1-5, the V gene TRBV5-8; D gene uncertain. CDR1 and CDR2 from the germline V gene are SGHTS and YDEGEE. CDR3 length: 13 residues. V dropped 2 bases and J dropped 3 bases, with 6 bases sitting between them. The CDR3 DNA is TGTGCCAGCAGCTTAGCTGTCAATCAGCCCCAGCATTTT. Encoded protein: CASSLAVNQPQHF.

The sample holds many counts of this clonotype. V usage is TRBV7-8 and J usage is TRBJ2-2; 8 bases map to TRBD1. The CDR3 is 17 residues long. With V trimmed by 5 bases and J by 7 bases, 15 bases remained unmatched. The germline gives CDR1 SGHVS, CDR2 FQNEAQ. In nucleotides, the CDR3 is TGTGCCAGCAGCCCAGACCCCCGGGACAGGCGGCACGGGGAGCTGTTTTTT. This translates into CASSPDPRDRRHGELFF.

This clonotype was seen many times. The chain carries TRBV29-1 and TRBJ2-7; D tentatively fits TRBD1 or TRBD2 (5 bases each). The CDR3 is made up of 13 amino acids. Germline V gives CDR1 SQVTM, CDR2 ANQGSEA. V was trimmed by 0 bases and J by 7 bases, leaving 13 bases between them. The CDR3 DNA sequence: TGCAGCGTTGAAGATCAAACCTGGGGGGAGCAGTACTTC. Its protein product is CSVEDQTWGEQYF.

This chain uses TRBV7-2 with TRBJ2-5; D is tentatively TRBD1 or TRBD2 (5 bases each). V lost 5 bases, J lost 5 bases, and 18 bases lay in between. This CDR3 contains 15 residues. The V gene's germline CDR1 is SGHTA and CDR2 FQGNSA. CDR3 protein: CASSTNAGSWETQYF. The CDR3 DNA reads as TGTGCCAGCAGCACAAATGCAGGGAGTTGGGAGACCCAGTACTTC.

V and J are TRBV6-1 and TRBJ1-2, with unresolved D. The CDR3 consists of 16 residues. Germline values: CDR1 MNHNS, CDR2 SASEGT. Trimming shortened V by 5 bases and J by 5 bases, and 21 bases separated the two germline ends. CDR3 nucleotide sequence: TGTGCCAGCAGTTATCTAGGTCCGGGCCAGCTGTATGGCTACACCTTC. Encoded protein: CASSYLGPGQLYGYTF.

As for this clonotype: One end of the junction varies from germline; a read error may be responsible. The chain is built from TRBV7-9 and TRBJ1-1, with TRBD1 matching over 8 bases. This CDR3 comprises 15 residues. Germline-derived CDR1 and CDR2 are SEHNR and FQNEAQ (reference sequence). The CDR3 sequence: CASSQGHRGGTEAFF. CDR3 coding DNA: TGCGCCAGCAGCCAAGGGCACAGGGGGGGGACTGAAGCTTTCTTT.

This clonotype was counted ten times or more. The gene calls are TRBV12-3 or TRBV12-4 and TRBJ2-5; 11 bases align to TRBD1. CDR3 length equals 14 residues. V lost 6 bases to trimming and J lost 5 bases; unmatched junction nucleotides: 5. CDR3 sequence reads: CASREGQGGETQYF. In nucleotides, the CDR3 is TGTGCCAGCAGGGAGGGACAGGGGGGCGAGACCCAGTACTTC.

This clonotype was found a few times. The CDR3 nucleotides read TGTGCCAGCAGTTTCCCGTCTGGGGCCAACGTCCTGACTTTC. As protein: CASSFPSGANVLTF. The V and J genes are TRBV2 and TRBJ2-6, with D unclear. This CDR3 has 14 amino acids. The V and J ends lost 5 bases and 1 base respectively, with 6 bases between them. The germline CDR1 and CDR2 sequences are SNHLY and FYNNEI.

Regarding this clonotype: Given a much more abundant clone one base away, this may be a read error. The chain is built from TRBV25-1 and TRBJ1-6; D is undetermined. CDR1 is MGHDK, CDR2 SYGVNS, per germline. The CDR3 has 14 residues. The CDR3 spells CASSFFRINSPLRF. CDR3 in DNA: TGTGCCAGCAGTTTCTTCCGTATTAATTCACCCCTCCGCTTT.

This sequence joins TRBV7-9 and TRBJ2-7, with 9 bases lining up with TRBD2. After removal of 5 bases from V and 4 bases from J, the junction contained 6 bases not matched to a gene. The CDR3 totals 14 residues. Germline V gene sequence: CDR1 SEHNR, CDR2 FQNEAQ (reference sequence). CDR3: CASSGTSRGYEQYF. CDR3 sequence (DNA): TGTGCCAGCAGCGGGACTAGCAGAGGGTACGAGCAGTACTTC.

The chain joins TRBV7-9 to TRBJ2-7; 10 bases are a match to TRBD2. The CDR3 contains 15 residues. The germline V gene has CDR1 SEHNR and CDR2 FQNEAQ (reference sequence). Germline trimming cut 5 bases from V and 1 base from J; bases unmatched to any gene: 5. The CDR3 DNA is TGTGCCAGCAGCCCTAGCGGGGGCAAATCCTACGAGCAGTACTTC. Its protein product is CASSPSGGKSYEQYF.

J is TRBJ2-2 and V is TRBV7-2, with D possibly matching TRBD1 (6 bases). Germline CDR1 is SGHTA and CDR2 is FQGNSA. The CDR3 loop spans 16 amino acids. V gave up 5 bases and J gave up 3 bases, with 16 bases separating them. The CDR3 DNA reads TGTGCCAGCAGCCCCCCGGGACATAGAGACACCGGGGAGCTGTTTTTT. Protein: CASSPPGHRDTGELFF.

The chain uses TRBV9 and TRBJ2-5; D assignment may be TRBD1 or TRBD2 (7 bases each). Germline assignment: CDR1 SGDLS and CDR2 YYNGEE. The CDR3 is 20 residues long. V was clipped by 4 bases and J by 2 bases, with 30 bases between them. Here the CDR3 reads CASSQDRGEGAIHPQETQYF. The CDR3 nucleotides read TGTGCCAGCAGCCAAGATCGCGGGGAGGGGGCCATCCACCCTCAAGAGACCCAGTACTTC.

This chain joins TRBV4-3 and TRBJ1-2; weak D call: TRBD1 (5 bases). The CDR3 runs to 16 residues. Trimming cost V 2 bases and J 4 bases, with 17 bases left between them. The germline CDR1 and CDR2 sequences are LGHNA and YSLEER. CDR3 loop: CASSQFVQRDRYGYTF. The CDR3 DNA follows: TGCGCCAGCAGCCAATTCGTCCAAAGGGACCGCTATGGCTACACCTTC.

There are many counts of this clonotype. The chain is built from TRBV2 and TRBJ1-5; 8 bases map to TRBD1. J was trimmed by 5 bases and V by 8 bases; bases with no gene match: 2. Per the germline V gene, CDR1 is SNHLY and CDR2 is FYNNEI. This CDR3 contains 12 residues. For the CDR3, the DNA is TGTGCCAGCGGGACAGGCGATCAGCCCCAGCATTTT. The encoded protein is CASGTGDQPQHF.

In its sample, this clonotype was seen once. The V call is TRBV29-1, the J call TRBJ2-5; 10 bases are a match to TRBD2. The CDR3 is 13 amino acids. The trim removed 7 bases at V and 11 bases at J, leaving 13 bases unmatched. CDR1 and CDR2 from the germline V gene are SQVTM and ANQGSEA. In nucleotides, the CDR3 is TGCAGCGCCTGGGGGACTAGCGTCAATGAGCAGTACTTC. Encoded protein: CSAWGTSVNEQYF.

This clonotype was seen at least ten times. This chain uses TRBV2 with TRBJ1-5; 8 bases line up with TRBD1. CDR1 is SNHLY, CDR2 FYNNEI, per germline. With V trimmed by 3 bases and J by 9 bases, 4 bases remained unmatched. This CDR3 has 13 amino acids. CDR3 loop: CASSEDREGPQHF. The CDR3 DNA reads TGTGCCAGCAGTGAGGACAGGGAAGGGCCCCAGCATTTT. The full variable domain, with the rest looked up from reference TRBV2 and TRBJ1-5, is EPEVTQTPSHQVTQMGQEVILRCVPISNHLYFYWYRQILGQKVEFLVSFYNNEISEKSEIFDDQFSVERPDGSNFTLKIRSTKLEDSAMYFCASSEDREGPQHFGDGTRLSIL.

This clonotype has just a few counts. The V gene is TRBV20-1, the J gene TRBJ1-1, with TRBD1 identical over 8 bases. The V segment lost 6 bases and the J segment 5 bases; nucleotides outside the gene matches: 17. This CDR3 spans 16 amino acids. Germline CDR1 is DFQATT and CDR2 is SNEGSKA (reference sequence). The CDR3 DNA sequence: TGCAGTGCGCGCCTCAGGGGCCAGGGGGCTCGTACTGAAGCTTTCTTT. Its translation: CSARLRGQGARTEAFF.

The rearrangement uses TRBV7-6 and TRBJ2-5, with 11 bases lining up with TRBD2. The J segment lost 2 bases and the V segment lost 0 bases, leaving 5 bases of the junction unmatched. This CDR3 has 17 amino acids. Germline CDR1 is SGHVS and CDR2 is FNYEAQ. The CDR3 here is CASSLAITSGSQETQYF. CDR3 DNA: TGTGCCAGCAGCTTAGCTATCACTAGCGGGAGTCAAGAGACCCAGTACTTC.

This clonotype occurred many times. The chain employs TRBV14 and TRBJ2-5; D not certain. Germline V gene sequence: CDR1 SGHDN, CDR2 FVKESK. Trimming removed 1 base at V and 1 base at J, with 10 bases between. This CDR3 has 15 amino acids. CDR3 loop: CASSQAPGPQETQYF. CDR3 bases: TGTGCCAGCAGCCAAGCCCCGGGTCCCCAAGAGACCCAGTACTTC.

This chain connects TRBV7-3 to TRBJ1-2; 7 bases fit TRBD1. V shed 4 bases and J 13 bases; nucleotides not matched to a gene: 9. Germline values: CDR1 SGHTA, CDR2 FQGTGA. The CDR3 length is 12 residues. This CDR3 reads CASSYLTGQVTF. CDR3 nucleotides: TGTGCCAGCAGCTACCTGACAGGGCAAGTCACCTTC.

The genes are TRBV2 and TRBJ1-3, with TRBD1 as a possible D gene (6 bases). The V and J ends lost 4 bases and 3 bases respectively, with 10 bases between them. The CDR3 covers 14 residues. Germline V lookup: CDR1 SNHLY, CDR2 FYNNEI. The CDR3, as DNA: TGTGCCAGCAGTGGGAGGACAGTTGGAAACACCATATATTTT. Encoded protein: CASSGRTVGNTIYF. The whole variable domain, remainder taken from reference TRBV2 and TRBJ1-3, is EPEVTQTPSHQVTQMGQEVILRCVPISNHLYFYWYRQILGQKVEFLVSFYNNEISEKSEIFDDQFSVERPDGSNFTLKIRSTKLEDSAMYFCASSGRTVGNTIYFGEGSWLTVV.

CDR3 sequence: CSASSTNREKLFF. In DNA, the CDR3 is TGCAGTGCCAGCAGCACAAACAGAGAAAAACTGTTTTTT. The rearrangement uses TRBV20-1 and TRBJ1-4, with D unclear. V was clipped by 6 bases and J by 8 bases, with 16 bases between them. CDR1 and CDR2 (germline): DFQATT, SNEGSKA (reference sequence). The CDR3 consists of 13 residues.

This clonotype was counted many times. J is TRBJ2-7 and V is TRBV19; D may be TRBD2 (5 bases). This CDR3 is built from 15 residues. Germline V gives CDR1 LNHDA, CDR2 SQIVND (reference sequence). Trimming removed 4 bases at V and 0 bases at J, with 13 bases between. CDR3 loop: CASSTEGPSSYEQYF. CDR3 nucleotides: TGTGCCAGTAGTACCGAGGGCCCAAGCTCCTACGAGCAGTACTTC.

Regarding this clonotype: The conserved phenylalanine or tryptophan is not found at the CDR3 terminus, so this likely reflects a read error. The rearrangement uses TRBV5-4 and TRBJ1-1; D unresolved. The CDR3 is 13 amino acids. Trimming stripped 5 bases from V and 1 base from J, with 9 bases between. Germline CDR1 SGHNT, CDR2 YYREEE (reference sequence). CDR3 in amino acids: CASRGRANTEAFL. CDR3 in DNA: TGTGCCAGCAGAGGACGGGCGAACACTGAAGCTTTCCTT.

As DNA, the CDR3 is TGTGCCACCATGATCAGGGGTGGGGCCAACGTCCTGACTTTC. This gives the protein CATMIRGGANVLTF. V gene TRBV24-1 combines with J gene TRBJ2-6; perhaps TRBD1 as D (6 bases). This CDR3 comprises 14 residues. Germline V gene data show CDR1 as KGHDR and CDR2 as SFDVKD. V was clipped by 8 bases and J by 3 bases, with 10 bases between them.